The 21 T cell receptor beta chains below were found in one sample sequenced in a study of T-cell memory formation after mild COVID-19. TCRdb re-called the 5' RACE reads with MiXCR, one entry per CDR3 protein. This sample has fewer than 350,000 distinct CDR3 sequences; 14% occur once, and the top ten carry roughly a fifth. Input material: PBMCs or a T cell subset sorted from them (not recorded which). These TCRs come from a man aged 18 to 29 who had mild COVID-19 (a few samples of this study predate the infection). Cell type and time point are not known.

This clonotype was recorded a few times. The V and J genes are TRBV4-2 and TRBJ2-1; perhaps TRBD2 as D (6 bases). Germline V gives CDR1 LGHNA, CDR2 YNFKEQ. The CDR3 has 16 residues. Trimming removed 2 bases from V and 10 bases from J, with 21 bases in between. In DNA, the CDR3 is TGTGCCAGCAGCCAAACAACGGGACTCAACCTTTGGGAGCAGTTCTTC. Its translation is CASSQTTGLNLWEQFF.

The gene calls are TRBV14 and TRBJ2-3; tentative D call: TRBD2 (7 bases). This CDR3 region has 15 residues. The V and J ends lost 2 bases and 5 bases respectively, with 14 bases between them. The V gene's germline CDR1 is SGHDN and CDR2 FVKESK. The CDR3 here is CASSQRAGTIDTQYF. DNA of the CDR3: TGTGCCAGCAGCCAACGAGCGGGGACAATAGATACGCAGTATTTT.

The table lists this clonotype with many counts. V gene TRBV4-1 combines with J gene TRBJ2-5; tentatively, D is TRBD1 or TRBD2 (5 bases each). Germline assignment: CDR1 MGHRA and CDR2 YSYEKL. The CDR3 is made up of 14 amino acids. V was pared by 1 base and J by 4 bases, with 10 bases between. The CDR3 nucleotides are TGCGCCAGCAGCCAAGGGAACGGGGCAGAGACCCAGTACTTC. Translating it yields CASSQGNGAETQYF.

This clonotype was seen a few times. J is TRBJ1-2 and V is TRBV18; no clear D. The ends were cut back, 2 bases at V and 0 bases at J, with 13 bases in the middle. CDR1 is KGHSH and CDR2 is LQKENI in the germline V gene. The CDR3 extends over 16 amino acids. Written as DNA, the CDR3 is TGTGCCAGCTCACCAATGACACCTAACGCTAACTATGGCTACACCTTC. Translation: CASSPMTPNANYGYTF.

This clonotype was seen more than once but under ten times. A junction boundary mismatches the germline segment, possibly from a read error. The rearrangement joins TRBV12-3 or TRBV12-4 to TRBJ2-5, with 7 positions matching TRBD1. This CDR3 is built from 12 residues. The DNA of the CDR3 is TGTGCCAGCAGTTTTGAAACAGGGGCAAAGAACTTC. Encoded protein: CASSFETGAKNF.

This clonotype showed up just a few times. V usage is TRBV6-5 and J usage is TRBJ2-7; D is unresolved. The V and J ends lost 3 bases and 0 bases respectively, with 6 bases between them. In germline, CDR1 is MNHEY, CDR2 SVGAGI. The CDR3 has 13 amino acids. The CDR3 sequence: CASSYGYSYEQYF. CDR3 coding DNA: TGTGCCAGCAGTTATGGGTACTCCTACGAGCAGTACTTC.

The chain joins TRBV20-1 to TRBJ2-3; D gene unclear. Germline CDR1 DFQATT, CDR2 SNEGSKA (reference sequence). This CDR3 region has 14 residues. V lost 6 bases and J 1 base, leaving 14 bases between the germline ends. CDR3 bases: TGCAGTGCCAATCTGGGCGGTCGCACAGATACGCAGTATTTT. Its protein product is CSANLGGRTDTQYF.

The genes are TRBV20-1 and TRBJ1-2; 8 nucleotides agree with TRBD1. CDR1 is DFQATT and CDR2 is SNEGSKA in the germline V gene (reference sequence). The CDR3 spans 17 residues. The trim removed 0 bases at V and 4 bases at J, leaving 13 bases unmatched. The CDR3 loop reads CSARDGGQGPFVYGYTF. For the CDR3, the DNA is TGCAGTGCTAGAGATGGAGGACAGGGCCCTTTTGTCTATGGCTACACCTTC.

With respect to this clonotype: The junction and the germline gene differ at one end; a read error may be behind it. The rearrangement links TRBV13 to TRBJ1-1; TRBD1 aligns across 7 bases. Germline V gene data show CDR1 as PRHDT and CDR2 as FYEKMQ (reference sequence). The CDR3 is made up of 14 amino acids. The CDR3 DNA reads TGTGCCAGCAGCGTAGGACAGGAATGGACTGAAGCTTTCTTT. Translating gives CASSVGQEWTEAFF.

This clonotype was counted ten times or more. CDR3 sequence (DNA): TGTGCCAGCGGAATAAGGGGTAACTATGGCTACACCTTC. Its translation is CASGIRGNYGYTF. The V and J genes are TRBV12-3 or TRBV12-4 and TRBJ1-2, with a tentative D call TRBD1 (5 bases). V was cut by 8 bases and J by 1 base, with 11 bases left in between. The CDR3 has 13 residues.

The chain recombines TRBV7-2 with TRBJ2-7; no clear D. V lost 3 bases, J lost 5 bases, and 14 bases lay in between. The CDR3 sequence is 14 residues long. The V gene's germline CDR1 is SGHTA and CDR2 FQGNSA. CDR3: CASSFPTQRHEQYF. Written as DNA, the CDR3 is TGTGCCAGCAGCTTCCCGACTCAACGGCACGAGCAGTACTTC.

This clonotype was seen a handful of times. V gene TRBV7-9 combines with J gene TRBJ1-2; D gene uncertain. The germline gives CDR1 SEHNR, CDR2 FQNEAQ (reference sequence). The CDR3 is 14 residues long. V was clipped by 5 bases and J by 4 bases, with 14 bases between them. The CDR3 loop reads CASSPGSTPYGYTF. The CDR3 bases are TGTGCCAGCAGCCCGGGGTCCACCCCCTATGGCTACACCTTC.

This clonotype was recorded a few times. The CDR3 here is CASSMGRAPDTQYF. CDR3 coding DNA: TGTGCCAGCAGCATGGGTAGGGCCCCGGATACGCAGTATTTT. The V call is TRBV7-2, the J call TRBJ2-3, with D uncertain. Germline CDR1 is SGHTA and CDR2 is FQGNSA. V lost 5 bases to trimming and J lost 6 bases, with 15 bases between them. The CDR3 has 14 amino acids.

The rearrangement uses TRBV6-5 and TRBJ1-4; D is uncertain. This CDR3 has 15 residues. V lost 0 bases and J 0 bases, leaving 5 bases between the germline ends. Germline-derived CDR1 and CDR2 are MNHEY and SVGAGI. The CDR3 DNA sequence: TGTGCCAGCAGTTACTCGTGGTCAACTAATGAAAAACTGTTTTTT. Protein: CASSYSWSTNEKLFF.

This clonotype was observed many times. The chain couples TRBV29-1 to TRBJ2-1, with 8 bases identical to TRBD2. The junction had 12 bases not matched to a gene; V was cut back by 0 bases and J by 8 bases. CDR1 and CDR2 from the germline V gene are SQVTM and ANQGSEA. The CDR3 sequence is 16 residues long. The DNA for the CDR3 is TGCAGCGTTGAAGATTGGAGTAGCGGGGCGGGGGATGAGCAGTTCTTC. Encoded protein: CSVEDWSSGAGDEQFF.

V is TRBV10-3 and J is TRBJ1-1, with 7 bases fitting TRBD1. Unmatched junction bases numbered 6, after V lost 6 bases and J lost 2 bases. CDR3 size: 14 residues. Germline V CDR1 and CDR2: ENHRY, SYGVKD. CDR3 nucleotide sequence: TGTGCCATCAGGTCCGGGACAGCCAACACTGAAGCTTTCTTT. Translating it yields CAIRSGTANTEAFF.

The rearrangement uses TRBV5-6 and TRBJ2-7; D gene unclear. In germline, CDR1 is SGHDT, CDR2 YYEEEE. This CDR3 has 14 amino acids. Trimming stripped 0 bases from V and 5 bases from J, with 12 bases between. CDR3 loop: CASSLGRSWDEQYV. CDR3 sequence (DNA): TGTGCCAGCAGCTTGGGCCGTAGCTGGGACGAGCAGTACGTC.

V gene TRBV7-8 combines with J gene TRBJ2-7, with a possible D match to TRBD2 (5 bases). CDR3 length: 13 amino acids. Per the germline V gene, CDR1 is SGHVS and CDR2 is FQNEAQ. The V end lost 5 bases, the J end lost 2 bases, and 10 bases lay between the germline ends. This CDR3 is CASSLSGTYEQYV. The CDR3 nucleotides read TGTGCCAGCAGCCTCTCCGGGACCTACGAGCAGTACGTC.

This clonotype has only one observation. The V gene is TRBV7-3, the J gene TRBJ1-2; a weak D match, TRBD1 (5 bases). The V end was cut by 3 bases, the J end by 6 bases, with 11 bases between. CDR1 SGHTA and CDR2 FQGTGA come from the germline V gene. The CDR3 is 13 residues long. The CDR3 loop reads CASSFTGYDGYTF. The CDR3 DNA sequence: TGTGCCAGCAGCTTTACAGGATACGATGGCTACACCTTC.

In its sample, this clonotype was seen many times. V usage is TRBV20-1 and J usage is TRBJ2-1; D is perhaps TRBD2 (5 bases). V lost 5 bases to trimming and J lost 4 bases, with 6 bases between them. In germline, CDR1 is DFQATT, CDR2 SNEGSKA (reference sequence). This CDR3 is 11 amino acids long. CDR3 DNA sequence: TGCAGTGCTGGACTGTACAATGAGCAGTTCTTC. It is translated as CSAGLYNEQFF.

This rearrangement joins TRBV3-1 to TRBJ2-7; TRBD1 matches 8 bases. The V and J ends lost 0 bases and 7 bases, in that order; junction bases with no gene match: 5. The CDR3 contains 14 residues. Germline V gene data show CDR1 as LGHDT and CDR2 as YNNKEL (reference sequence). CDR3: CASSQDRQGWEQYF. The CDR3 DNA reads TGTGCCAGCAGCCAAGATCGACAGGGGTGGGAGCAGTACTTC.